A single sample is the source of the 15 T cell receptor beta chains below, sequenced in a study of T cells in Graves' hyperthyroidism and ophthalmopathy. Amplification of TCR beta CDR3 regions was performed using RNA transcripts as template. HTBI primers were employed in a first-round RT-PCR of the TCR CDR3. In TCRdb, the multiplex PCR reads were re-called with MiXCR into one record per CDR3 protein. Of roughly 360,000 distinct CDR3 sequences detected, roughly 14% appear once; the ten largest clones hold about a fifth. What was sequenced was blood. These receptors originate from a man aged 25 to 45 with Graves' hyperthyroidism that later progressed to Graves' ophthalmopathy.

This clonotype was picked up many times. CDR3 nucleotides: TGTGCCAGCAGAACCCATTACGATGGTACCTACGAGCAGTACTTC. This encodes CASRTHYDGTYEQYF. J is TRBJ2-7 and V is TRBV28; D is unclear. V was clipped by 6 bases and J by 2 bases, with 17 bases between them. The CDR3 has 15 residues. Per the germline V gene, CDR1 is MDHEN and CDR2 is SYDVKM. Looking up the rest from reference TRBV28 and TRBJ2-7 gives the full variable domain: DVKVTQSSRYLVKRTGEKVFLECVQDMDHENMFWYRQDPGLGLRLIYFSYDVKMKEKGDIPEGYSVSREKKERFSLILESASTNQTSMYLCASRTHYDGTYEQYFGPGTRLTVT.

The rearrangement uses TRBV29-1 and TRBJ1-1, with D unclear. V lost 3 bases, J lost 4 bases, and 0 bases lay in between. Germline V gives CDR1 SQVTM, CDR2 ANQGSEA. There are 9 residues in the CDR3. This chain's CDR3 is CSVDTEAFF. In nucleotides, the CDR3 is TGCAGCGTTGACACTGAAGCTTTCTTT.

The table lists this clonotype with many counts. The chain employs TRBV2 and TRBJ2-2; either TRBD1 or TRBD2 may fit D (5 bases each). V dropped 5 bases and J dropped 5 bases, with 12 bases sitting between them. Germline V CDR1 and CDR2: SNHLY, FYNNEI. The CDR3 spans 14 residues. In DNA form, the CDR3 reads TGTGCCAGCAGTCGGGACGGCGGAACCGGGGAGCTGTTTTTT. It yields the protein CASSRDGGTGELFF.

The chain couples TRBV3-1 to TRBJ1-1; D may be TRBD1 (5 bases). The CDR3 totals 14 residues. In germline, CDR1 is LGHDT, CDR2 YNNKEL (reference sequence). V lost 0 bases to trimming and J lost 10 bases, with 15 bases between them. CDR3 sequence reads: CASSQDRRGLGAFF. The CDR3 bases are TGTGCCAGCAGCCAAGATAGGAGGGGACTGGGAGCTTTCTTT.

This clonotype was seen ten or more times. The chain carries TRBV28 and TRBJ1-5; D not certain. Germline V gene lookup returns CDR1 MDHEN and CDR2 SYDVKM. The CDR3 runs 11 residues. Trimming took off 5 bases at V and 3 bases at J, with 2 bases between the two ends. CDR3 in amino acids: CASSTNQPQHF. CDR3 DNA sequence: TGTGCCAGCAGTACCAATCAGCCCCAGCATTTT.

This clonotype was seen a handful of times. The chain employs TRBV5-1 and TRBJ1-2; a possible D gene is TRBD1 (6 bases). The V gene lost 5 bases and the J gene lost 2 bases, with 10 bases spanning the gap. Germline lookup yields CDR1 SGHRS and CDR2 YFSETQ. CDR3 length: 13 amino acids. CDR3 loop: CASREGDNYGYTF. In DNA, the CDR3 is TGCGCCAGCAGGGAGGGGGACAACTATGGCTACACCTTC.

This clonotype was counted ten times or more. V and J are TRBV20-1 and TRBJ2-3; 7 nucleotides align to TRBD2. Per germline, CDR1 DFQATT and CDR2 SNEGSKA (reference sequence). The CDR3 has 13 amino acids. The CDR3 bases are TGCAGCGAAGCGGGACCAAAAACAGATACGCAGTATTTT. It yields the protein CSEAGPKTDTQYF.

This clonotype was recorded many times. This chain's CDR3 is CASSLSSGGQETQYF. The CDR3 DNA reads as TGTGCCAGCAGTTTAAGTAGCGGGGGCCAAGAGACCCAGTACTTC. V gene TRBV28 combines with J gene TRBJ2-5; 9 nucleotides align to TRBD2. J was trimmed by 1 base and V by 2 bases; bases with no gene match: 2. The germline gives CDR1 MDHEN, CDR2 SYDVKM. The length of the CDR3 is 15 residues. The entire variable domain, with the rest obtained from reference TRBV28 and TRBJ2-5, is as follows: DVKVTQSSRYLVKRTGEKVFLECVQDMDHENMFWYRQDPGLGLRLIYFSYDVKMKEKGDIPEGYSVSREKKERFSLILESASTNQTSMYLCASSLSSGGQETQYFGPGTRLLVL.

This clonotype was counted many times. This chain uses TRBV9 with TRBJ1-1; 9 positions match TRBD1. V shed 4 bases, J shed 0 bases, and the junction held 7 bases outside the gene matches. The CDR3 has 16 residues. Germline V gene data show CDR1 as SGDLS and CDR2 as YYNGEE. CDR3 sequence (DNA): TGTGCCAGCAGCCCGCGGGACAGGGAAGTGAACACTGAAGCTTTCTTT. Protein sequence: CASSPRDREVNTEAFF.

This chain links TRBV20-1 with TRBJ2-7, with 7 bases identical to TRBD1. CDR1 DFQATT and CDR2 SNEGSKA come from the germline V gene (reference sequence). The V segment lost 3 bases and the J segment 0 bases; nucleotides outside the gene matches: 2. CDR3 length: 13 residues. The CDR3 here is CSASRDSSYEQYF. The DNA for the CDR3 is TGCAGTGCTAGCCGGGACAGCTCCTACGAGCAGTACTTC.

As to this clonotype: A much larger clone sits a single nucleotide away, making a read error possible. DNA of the CDR3: TGCAGTGCTCCCGACAGGGATGGGATCCATGGCTACACCTTC. Protein sequence: CSAPDRDGIHGYTF. V gene TRBV20-1 combines with J gene TRBJ1-2, with 7 bases matching TRBD1. The V and J ends lost 5 bases and 6 bases, in that order; junction bases with no gene match: 12. The CDR3 consists of 14 residues. Per the germline V gene, CDR1 is DFQATT and CDR2 is SNEGSKA (reference sequence).

This clonotype was seen repeatedly, ten times or more. This chain connects TRBV28 to TRBJ2-3, with 12 bases matching TRBD2. The trim removed 6 bases at V and 6 bases at J, leaving 19 bases unmatched. CDR1 MDHEN and CDR2 SYDVKM come from the germline V gene. The CDR3 totals 19 residues. The CDR3 loop reads CASRIGASGGALKWDTQYF. CDR3 bases: TGTGCCAGCAGGATAGGGGCTAGCGGGGGGGCCTTAAAGTGGGATACGCAGTATTTT.

This clonotype was counted between two and nine times. The V and J genes are TRBV4-2 and TRBJ2-1; TRBD2 might be the D (6 bases). The V gene's germline CDR1 is LGHNA and CDR2 YNFKEQ. This CDR3 has 14 amino acids. Trimming pared 3 bases from V and 6 bases from J, leaving 12 bases between. CDR3 region: CASSQSGVVNEQFF. The CDR3 bases are TGTGCCAGCAGCCAGTCGGGGGTGGTCAATGAGCAGTTCTTC.

A remark on this clonotype: A much larger clone lies a single base off, so this may be a read error. The rearrangement uses TRBV12-3 or TRBV12-4 and TRBJ2-3; TRBD2 agrees at 10 bases. The CDR3 is 17 amino acids. This CDR3 is CVSSFNPGLADTDTQYF. In DNA, the CDR3 is TGTGTCAGCAGTTTTAACCCTGGACTAGCGGACACAGATACGCAGTATTTT.

This clonotype appeared many times. The chain couples TRBV14 to TRBJ2-1; either TRBD1 or TRBD2 may supply D (6 bases each). Trimming pared 0 bases from V and 1 base from J, leaving 13 bases between. The CDR3 has 17 amino acids. CDR1 and CDR2 (germline): SGHDN, FVKESK. CDR3: CASSQEIGGGSYNEQFF. Written as DNA, the CDR3 is TGTGCCAGCAGCCAAGAAATCGGGGGCGGATCCTACAATGAGCAGTTCTTC. The full variable domain, rest sourced from reference TRBV14 and TRBJ2-1, is EAGVTQFPSHSVIEKGQTVTLRCDPISGHDNLYWYRRVMGKEIKFLLHFVKESKQDESGMPNNRFLAERTGGTYSTLKVQPAELEDSGVYFCASSQEIGGGSYNEQFFGPGTRLTVL.